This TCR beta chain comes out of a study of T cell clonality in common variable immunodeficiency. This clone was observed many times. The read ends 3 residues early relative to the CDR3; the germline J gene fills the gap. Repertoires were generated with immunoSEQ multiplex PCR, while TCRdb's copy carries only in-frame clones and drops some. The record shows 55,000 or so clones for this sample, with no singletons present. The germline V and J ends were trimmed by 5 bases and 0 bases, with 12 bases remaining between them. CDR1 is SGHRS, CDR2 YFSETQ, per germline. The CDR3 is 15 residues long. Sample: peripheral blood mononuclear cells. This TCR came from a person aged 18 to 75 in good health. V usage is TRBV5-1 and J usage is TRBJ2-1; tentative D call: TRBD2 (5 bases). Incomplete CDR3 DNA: TGCGCCAGCAGAATGGACTCACCCTCCTACAATGAG. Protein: CASRMDSPSYNE. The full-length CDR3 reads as CASRMDSPSYNEQFF.